This record covers a single T cell receptor (beta chain). Antigen: not known. Germline CDR1 is LNHDA and CDR2 is SQIVND (reference sequence). V was trimmed by 1 base and J by 1 base, leaving 14 bases between them. The CDR3 has 17 amino acids. The record originates from a study of CD8 T cells in Susac syndrome. Study-wide points: As the study acknowledged, the number of individuals who were part of its TCR sequencing and HLA analysis was relatively small.

Random hexamers were used to reverse transcribe the RNA input (0.5 to 1 ug). With immunoSEQ multiplex PCR, TCR beta CDR3 was amplified across 54 Vbeta and 13 Jbeta. MiXCR, run by TCRdb on the immunoSEQ multiplex PCR reads, gives a single entry per CDR3 protein. The sample contains about 120,000 distinct CDR3 sequences, approximately 94% of which appear only once. The multiple sclerosis controls were treatment-naive patients, and their relapsing-remitting disease was stable or active. TEMRA cells were enriched by FACS, while CD8+ and CD4+ T cells were obtained through a negative isolation that was performed magnetically.

The receptor was derived from a human donor with multiple sclerosis. This chain uses TRBV19 with TRBJ2-4, with D possibly TRBD2 on 6 matching bases. The sample consisted of CD4+ T cells from PBMCs. CDR3 protein: CASSIAPGLRAKNIQYF. CDR3 sequence (DNA): TGTGCCAGTAGTATAGCCCCGGGACTTAGGGCCAAAAACATTCAGTACTTC.